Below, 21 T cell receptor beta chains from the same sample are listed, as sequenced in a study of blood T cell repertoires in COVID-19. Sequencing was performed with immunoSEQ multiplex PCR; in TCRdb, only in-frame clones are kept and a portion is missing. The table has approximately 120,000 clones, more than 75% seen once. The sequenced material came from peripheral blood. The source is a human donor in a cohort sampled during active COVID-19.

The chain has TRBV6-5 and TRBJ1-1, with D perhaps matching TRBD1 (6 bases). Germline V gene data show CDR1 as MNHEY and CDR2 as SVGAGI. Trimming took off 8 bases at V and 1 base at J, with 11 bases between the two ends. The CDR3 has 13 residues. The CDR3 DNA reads TGTGCCAGCGAGGGGGTTCGGAACACTGAAGCTTTCTTT. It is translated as CASEGVRNTEAFF.

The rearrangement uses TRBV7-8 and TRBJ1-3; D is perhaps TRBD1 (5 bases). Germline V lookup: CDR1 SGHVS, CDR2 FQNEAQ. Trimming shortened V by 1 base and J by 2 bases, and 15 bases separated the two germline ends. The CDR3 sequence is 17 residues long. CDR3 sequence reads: CASSLGLHGRAGNTIYF. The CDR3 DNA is TGTGCCAGCAGCTTAGGGCTCCACGGCAGGGCTGGAAACACCATATATTTT.

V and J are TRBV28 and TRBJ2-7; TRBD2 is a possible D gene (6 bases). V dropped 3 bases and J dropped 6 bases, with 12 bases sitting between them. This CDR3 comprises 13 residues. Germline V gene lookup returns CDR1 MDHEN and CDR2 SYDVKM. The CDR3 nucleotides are TGTGCCAGCAGTTTGGGAGGACCCAGCGAGCAGTACTTC. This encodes CASSLGGPSEQYF. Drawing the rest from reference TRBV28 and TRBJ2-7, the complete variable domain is DVKVTQSSRYLVKRTGEKVFLECVQDMDHENMFWYRQDPGLGLRLIYFSYDVKMKEKGDIPEGYSVSREKKERFSLILESASTNQTSMYLCASSLGGPSEQYFGPGTRLTVT.

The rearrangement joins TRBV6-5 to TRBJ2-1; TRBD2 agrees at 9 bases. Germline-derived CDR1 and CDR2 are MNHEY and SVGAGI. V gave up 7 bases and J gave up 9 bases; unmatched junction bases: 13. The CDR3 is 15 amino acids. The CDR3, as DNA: TGTGCCAGCAACAGGAGACTAGCGGTGCGGGGTGAGCAGTTCTTC. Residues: CASNRRLAVRGEQFF.

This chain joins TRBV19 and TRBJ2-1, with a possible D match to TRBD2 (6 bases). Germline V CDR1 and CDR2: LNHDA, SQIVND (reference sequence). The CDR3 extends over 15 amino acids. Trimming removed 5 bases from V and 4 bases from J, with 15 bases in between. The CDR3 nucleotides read TGTGCCAGTAGTGACCGGGACTCTTCATACAATGAGCAGTTCTTC. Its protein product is CASSDRDSSYNEQFF.

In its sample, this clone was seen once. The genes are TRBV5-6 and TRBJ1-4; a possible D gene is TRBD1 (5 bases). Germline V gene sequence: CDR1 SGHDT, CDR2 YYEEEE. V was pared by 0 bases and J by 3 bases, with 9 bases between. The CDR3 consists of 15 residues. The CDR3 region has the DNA TGTGCCAGCAGCTTGGGGCAGGGTGCTAATGAAAAACTGTTTTTT. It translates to CASSLGQGANEKLFF. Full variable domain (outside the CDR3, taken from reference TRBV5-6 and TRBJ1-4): DAGVTQSPTHLIKTRGQQVTLRCSPKSGHDTVSWYQQALGQGPQFIFQYYEEEERQRGNFPDRFSGHQFPNYSSELNVNALLLGDSALYLCASSLGQGANEKLFFGSGTQLSVL.

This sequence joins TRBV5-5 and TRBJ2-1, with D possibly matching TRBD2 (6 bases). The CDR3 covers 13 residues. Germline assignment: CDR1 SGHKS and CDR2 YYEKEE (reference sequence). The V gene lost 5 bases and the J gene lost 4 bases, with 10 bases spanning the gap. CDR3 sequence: CASRRDAYNEQFF. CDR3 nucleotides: TGTGCCAGCAGGCGGGACGCATACAATGAGCAGTTCTTC.

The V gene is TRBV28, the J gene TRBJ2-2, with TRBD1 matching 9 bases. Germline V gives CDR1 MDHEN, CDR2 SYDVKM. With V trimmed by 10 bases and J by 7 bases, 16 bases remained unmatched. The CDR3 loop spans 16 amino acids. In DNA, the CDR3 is TGTGCCACAACCACGACGCCGGGACAGGGTGTCGGGGAGCTGTTTTTT. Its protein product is CATTTTPGQGVGELFF.

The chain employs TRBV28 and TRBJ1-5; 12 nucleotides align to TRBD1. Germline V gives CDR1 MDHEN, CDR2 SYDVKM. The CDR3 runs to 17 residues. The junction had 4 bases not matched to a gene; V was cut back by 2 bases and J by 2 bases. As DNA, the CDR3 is TGTGCCAGCAGTTTAATGGGACAGGGGGCCCGCAATCAGCCCCAGCATTTT. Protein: CASSLMGQGARNQPQHF.

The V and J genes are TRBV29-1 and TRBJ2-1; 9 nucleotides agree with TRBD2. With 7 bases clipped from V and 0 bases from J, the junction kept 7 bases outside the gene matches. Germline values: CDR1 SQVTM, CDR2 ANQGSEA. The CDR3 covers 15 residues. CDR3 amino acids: CSGGFSGSSYNEQFF. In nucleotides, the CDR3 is TGCAGCGGGGGATTTAGCGGGAGCTCCTACAATGAGCAGTTCTTC.

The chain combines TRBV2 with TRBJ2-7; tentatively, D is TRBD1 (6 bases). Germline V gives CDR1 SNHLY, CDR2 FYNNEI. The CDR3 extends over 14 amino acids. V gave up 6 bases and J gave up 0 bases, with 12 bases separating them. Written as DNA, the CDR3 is TGTGCCAGCAGAGGGACACACACCTCCTACGAGCAGTACTTC. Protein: CASRGTHTSYEQYF.

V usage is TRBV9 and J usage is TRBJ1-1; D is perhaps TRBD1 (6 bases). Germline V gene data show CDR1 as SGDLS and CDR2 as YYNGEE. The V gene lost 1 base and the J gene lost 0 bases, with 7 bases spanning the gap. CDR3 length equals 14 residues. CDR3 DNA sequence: TGTGCCAGCAGCGTAACAGGGTTGAACACTGAAGCTTTCTTT. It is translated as CASSVTGLNTEAFF. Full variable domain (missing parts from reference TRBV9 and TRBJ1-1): DSGVTQTPKHLITATGQRVTLRCSPRSGDLSVYWYQQSLDQGLQFLIQYYNGEERAKGNILERFSAQQFPDLHSELNLSSLELGDSALYFCASSVTGLNTEAFFGQGTRLTVV.

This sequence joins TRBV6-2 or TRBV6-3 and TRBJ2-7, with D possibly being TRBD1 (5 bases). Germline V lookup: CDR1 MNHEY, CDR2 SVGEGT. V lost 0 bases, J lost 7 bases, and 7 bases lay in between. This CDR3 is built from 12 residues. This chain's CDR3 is CASSYSKGEQYF. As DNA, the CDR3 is TGTGCCAGCAGTTACTCGAAGGGGGAGCAGTACTTC.

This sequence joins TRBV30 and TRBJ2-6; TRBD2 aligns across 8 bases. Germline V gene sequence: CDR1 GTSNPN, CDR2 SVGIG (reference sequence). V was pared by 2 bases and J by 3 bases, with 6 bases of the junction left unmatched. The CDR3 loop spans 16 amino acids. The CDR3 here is CAWSSIAGFGANVLTF. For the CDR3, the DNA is TGTGCCTGGAGTTCAATAGCGGGATTTGGGGCCAACGTCCTGACTTTC.

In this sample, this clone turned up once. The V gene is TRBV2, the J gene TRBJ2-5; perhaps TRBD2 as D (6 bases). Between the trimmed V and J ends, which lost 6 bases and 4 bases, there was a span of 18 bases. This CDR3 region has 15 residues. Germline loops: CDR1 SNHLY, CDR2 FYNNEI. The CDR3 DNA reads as TGTGCCAGCAGCGACTCTGGGTACGGGGGAGAGACCCAGTACTTC. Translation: CASSDSGYGGETQYF.

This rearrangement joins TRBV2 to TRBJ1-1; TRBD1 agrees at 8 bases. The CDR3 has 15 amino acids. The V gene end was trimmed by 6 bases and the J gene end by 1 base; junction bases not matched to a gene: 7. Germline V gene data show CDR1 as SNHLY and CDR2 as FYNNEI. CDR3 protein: CASRADRVGNTEAFF. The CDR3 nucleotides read TGTGCCAGCAGGGCGGACAGGGTAGGGAACACTGAAGCTTTCTTT.

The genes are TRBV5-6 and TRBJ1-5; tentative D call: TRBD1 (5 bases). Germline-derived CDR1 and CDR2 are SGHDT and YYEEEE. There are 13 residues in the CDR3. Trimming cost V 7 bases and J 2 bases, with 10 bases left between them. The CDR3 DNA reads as TGTGCCAGCGGGTGGGGCGGCAATCAGCCCCAGCATTTT. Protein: CASGWGGNQPQHF.

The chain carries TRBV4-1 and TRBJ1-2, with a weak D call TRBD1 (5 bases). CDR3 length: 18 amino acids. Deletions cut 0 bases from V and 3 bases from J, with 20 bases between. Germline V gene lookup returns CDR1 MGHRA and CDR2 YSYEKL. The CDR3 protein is CASSQDRFRGGGDYGYTF. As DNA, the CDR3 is TGCGCCAGCAGCCAAGATCGGTTCCGGGGGGGAGGCGACTATGGCTACACCTTC.

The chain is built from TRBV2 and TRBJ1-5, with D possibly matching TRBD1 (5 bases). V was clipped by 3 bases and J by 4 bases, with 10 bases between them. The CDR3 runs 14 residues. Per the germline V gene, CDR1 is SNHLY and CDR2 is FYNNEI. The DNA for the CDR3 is TGTGCCAGCAGTGACCAGGGTGGGAATCAGCCCCAGCATTTT. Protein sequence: CASSDQGGNQPQHF. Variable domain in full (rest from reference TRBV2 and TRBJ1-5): EPEVTQTPSHQVTQMGQEVILRCVPISNHLYFYWYRQILGQKVEFLVSFYNNEISEKSEIFDDQFSVERPDGSNFTLKIRSTKLEDSAMYFCASSDQGGNQPQHFGDGTRLSIL.

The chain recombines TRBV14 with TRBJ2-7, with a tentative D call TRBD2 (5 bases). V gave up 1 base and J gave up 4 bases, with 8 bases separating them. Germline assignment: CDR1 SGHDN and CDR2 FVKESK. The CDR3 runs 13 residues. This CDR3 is CASSQVRGYEQYF. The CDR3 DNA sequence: TGTGCCAGCAGCCAAGTTCGCGGGTACGAGCAGTACTTC.

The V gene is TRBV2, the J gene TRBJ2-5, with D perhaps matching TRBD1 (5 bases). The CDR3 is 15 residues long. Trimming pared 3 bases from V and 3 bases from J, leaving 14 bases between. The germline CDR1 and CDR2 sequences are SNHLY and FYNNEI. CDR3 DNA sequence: TGTGCCAGCAGTGATGCAGGGAAAGGAGAAGAGACCCAGTACTTC. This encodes CASSDAGKGEETQYF.